The 14 T cell receptor beta chains given below trace back to one sample, sequenced in a study of T cell responses to AZD1222 COVID-19 vaccine. Some clones are missing from TCRdb's copy, which holds only in-frame ones; the method was immunoSEQ multiplex PCR. The data contain more than 80,000 clones, approximately 85% of them singletons. The sequenced sample was peripheral blood, obtained 28 days after the second AZD1222 dose. The receptors derive from an adult who received the AZD1222 COVID-19 vaccine.

This clone has at least ten counts. The chain carries TRBV10-1 and TRBJ1-5, with TRBD1 as a possible D gene (5 bases). V lost 3 bases and J lost 7, with 7 bases in between. Germline CDR1 WNHNN, CDR2 SYGVQD (reference sequence). The CDR3 is made up of 12 amino acids. The CDR3 reads CASSDWGQPQHF. The CDR3 coding sequence is TGCGCCAGCAGTGACTGGGGCCAGCCCCAGCATTTT.

The chain joins TRBV6-2 or TRBV6-3 to TRBJ1-1; 7 bases agree with TRBD1. V shed 5 bases and J 1 base; nucleotides not matched to a gene: 4. The CDR3 is 14 residues long. Germline CDR1 and CDR2: MNHEY and SVGEGT. The CDR3 bases are TGTGCCAGCAGTAGGACAGGATCGAACACTGAAGCTTTCTTT. It codes for CASSRTGSNTEAFF.

This clone was observed a handful of times. V and J are TRBV24-1 and TRBJ1-1; tentative D call: TRBD1 (6 bases). CDR1 and CDR2 from the germline V gene are KGHDR and SFDVKD. This CDR3 comprises 13 residues. The germline V and J ends were trimmed by 7 bases and 5 bases, with 13 bases remaining between them. CDR3 sequence (DNA): TGTGCCACCAGCAAACAGGGCGGTACTGAAGCTTTCTTT. Protein: CATSKQGGTEAFF.

V is TRBV5-5 and J is TRBJ2-1; the D call may be TRBD1 or TRBD2 (5 bases each). Looked up from germline, CDR1 is SGHKS and CDR2 is YYEKEE (reference sequence). The CDR3 contains 14 residues. The germline V and J ends were trimmed by 0 bases and 7 bases, with 11 bases remaining between them. The CDR3 DNA follows: TGTGCCAGCAGCTTGGCCGGGGCCGATAATGAGCAGTTCTTC. Amino acids: CASSLAGADNEQFF.

The chain is built from TRBV28 and TRBJ2-5; D call uncertain. Looked up from germline, CDR1 is MDHEN and CDR2 is SYDVKM. V dropped 8 bases and J dropped 2 bases, with 12 bases sitting between them. The CDR3 sequence is 13 residues long. The CDR3 here is CASVGWVQETQYF. DNA of the CDR3: TGTGCCAGCGTCGGTTGGGTTCAAGAGACCCAGTACTTC.

The chain links TRBV7-9 to TRBJ1-1; D possibly corresponds to TRBD1 (5 bases). Trimming stripped 8 bases from V and 0 bases from J, with 16 bases between. Germline lookup yields CDR1 SEHNR and CDR2 FQNEAQ (reference sequence). The CDR3 is 15 amino acids. This CDR3 is CASGGSGMVNTEAFF. CDR3 bases: TGTGCCAGCGGGGGTAGTGGTATGGTGAACACTGAAGCTTTCTTT.

The CDR3 nucleotides are TGTGCCAGCACCTCCCGGAGTTCCTACAATGAGCAGTTCTTC. Protein: CASTSRSSYNEQFF. The J gene is TRBJ2-1, the V gene TRBV5-4; D gene uncertain. V was cut by 6 bases and J by 1 base, with 11 bases left in between. The CDR3 has 14 residues. The germline V gene encodes CDR1 SGHNT and CDR2 YYREEE (reference sequence).

CDR3: CARSSTREARGNTIYF. The CDR3 DNA follows: TGTGCCAGAAGCTCAACGAGAGAGGCGCGGGGAAACACCATATATTTT. The chain joins TRBV5-3 to TRBJ1-3; D not resolved. TRBV5-3 is an ORF; its function is uncertain. CDR3 length: 16 residues. The V end lost 3 bases, the J end lost 4 bases, and 17 bases lay between the germline ends.

The gene calls are TRBV24-1 and TRBJ1-2; D perhaps matches TRBD1 (6 bases). This CDR3 is built from 15 residues. The V and J ends lost 2 bases and 3 bases respectively, with 12 bases between them. CDR1 KGHDR and CDR2 SFDVKD come from the germline V gene. The CDR3 region is CATSDSRGGDYGYTF. The CDR3 DNA reads TGTGCCACCAGTGATTCCAGGGGCGGCGACTATGGCTACACCTTC.

Comment on this clone: At one of its ends the junction is not consistent with the germline gene, which may arise from a read error. The gene calls are TRBV19 and TRBJ2-2, with D uncertain. Germline V gives CDR1 LNHDA, CDR2 SQIVND (reference sequence). The CDR3 is made up of 14 amino acids. Here the CDR3 reads CASRIGWAAGELFF. DNA for the CDR3: TGTGCCAGTAGAATAGGGTGGGCAGCCGGGGAGCTGTTTTTT.

The rearrangement joins TRBV15 to TRBJ2-3, with TRBD1 matching 8 bases. Germline V gene lookup returns CDR1 LNHNV and CDR2 YYDKDF (reference sequence). The CDR3 is made up of 17 amino acids. Losses at the gene ends were 1 base for V and 1 base for J; bases not matched to a gene: 7. CDR3 in DNA: TGTGCCACCAGCAGAGGATTACCGGGACAGGGCACAGATACGCAGTATTTT. Translation: CATSRGLPGQGTDTQYF.

The gene calls are TRBV7-2 and TRBJ2-2; no clear D. The CDR3 length is 16 residues. V was clipped by 1 base and J by 1 base, with 10 bases between them. In germline, CDR1 is SGHTA, CDR2 FQGNSA. CDR3 residues: CASSLEVGWNTGELFF. The CDR3 DNA sequence: TGTGCCAGCAGCTTAGAAGTGGGCTGGAACACCGGGGAGCTGTTTTTT.

The sample holds one count of this clone. The sample contains more than one DNA sequence encoding this CDR3. This chain joins TRBV5-1 and TRBJ1-1; the D is unclear. The CDR3 is 13 residues long. Germline V CDR1 and CDR2: SGHRS, YFSETQ. V was trimmed by 0 bases and J by 2 bases, leaving 5 bases between them. This CDR3 reads CASSLDVNTEAFF. The CDR3, as DNA: TGCGCCAGCAGCTTGGATGTTAACACTGAAGCTTTCTTT.

The V gene is TRBV19, the J gene TRBJ2-1; TRBD2 agrees at 7 bases. The V gene's germline CDR1 is LNHDA and CDR2 SQIVND (reference sequence). The CDR3 has 14 amino acids. V lost 5 bases, J lost 2 bases, and 3 bases stayed unmatched. The CDR3 here is CASSRAGAYNEQFF. Here the CDR3 DNA reads TGTGCCAGTAGTCGGGCGGGAGCCTACAATGAGCAGTTCTTC.